The 7 T cell receptor beta chains reported below all come from one sample, sequenced in a study of regulatory T cells in long-lasting Graves disease. Time point defined: newly diagnosed GD, antithyroid drugs for less than 3 months. Following extraction of RNA from PBMCs, that RNA was used to make the TCR library. Arm-PCR with iRepertoire HTBI primers amplified the CDR3 regions for these TCR beta libraries. TCRdb passed the multiplex PCR reads through MiXCR, listing each CDR3 protein once. The sample records some 230,000 distinct CDR3 sequences, approximately 20% being singletons. The sample consisted of peripheral blood mononuclear cells (PBMCs), taken at new diagnosis, from a patient treated with antithyroid drugs. The source of these receptors is a female donor with Graves disease.

This clonotype has at least ten counts. The CDR3 sequence: CASSTRQGAKDEQFF. The CDR3 DNA follows: TGTGCCAGCAGCACCCGACAGGGGGCAAAAGATGAGCAGTTCTTC. J is TRBJ2-1 and V is TRBV4-2; 10 nucleotides line up with TRBD1. The ends lost 5 bases at V and 8 bases at J; junction bases unmatched: 9. Germline lookup yields CDR1 LGHNA and CDR2 YNFKEQ. CDR3 length: 15 residues.

The table lists this clonotype with many counts. V and J are TRBV2 and TRBJ1-1; 11 nucleotides align to TRBD1. The germline V gene encodes CDR1 SNHLY and CDR2 FYNNEI. The CDR3 has 15 residues. The J segment lost 4 bases and the V segment lost 6 bases, leaving 7 bases of the junction unmatched. Written as DNA, the CDR3 is TGTGCCAGCAGAGTCGGGACAGGGGGAGGCACTGAAGCTTTCTTT. Its translation: CASRVGTGGGTEAFF.

The V gene is TRBV12-3 or TRBV12-4, the J gene TRBJ2-1, with 12 bases matching TRBD2. CDR3 length equals 17 residues. The V gene end was trimmed by 7 bases and the J gene end by 10 bases; junction bases not matched to a gene: 17. CDR3: CASNPSGRATGVGEQFF. CDR3 nucleotide sequence: TGTGCCAGCAATCCTAGCGGGAGGGCCACGGGTGTAGGGGAGCAGTTCTTC.

This clonotype has a count of ten or more. The chain joins TRBV6-5 to TRBJ2-1; D is perhaps TRBD2 (5 bases). This CDR3 is built from 14 residues. Germline V lookup: CDR1 MNHEY, CDR2 SVGAGI. V was trimmed by 2 bases and J by 5 bases, leaving 10 bases between them. CDR3 in amino acids: CASSYQSGHNEQFF. CDR3 in DNA: TGTGCCAGCAGTTACCAAAGCGGTCACAATGAGCAGTTCTTC.

The chain has TRBV5-6 and TRBJ2-5; the D call may be TRBD1 or TRBD2 (5 bases each). CDR1 and CDR2 (germline): SGHDT, YYEEEE. V lost 7 bases, J lost 5 bases, and 21 bases lay in between. CDR3 length: 15 amino acids. CDR3 region: CASGLGRWGAETQYF. For the CDR3, the DNA is TGTGCCAGCGGGTTAGGGAGATGGGGCGCGGAGACCCAGTACTTC.

As concerns this clonotype: This likely traces to a read error, being one base from a far larger clone. The chain recombines TRBV7-9 with TRBJ1-1; no firm D call. V was pared by 11 bases and J by 1 base, with 14 bases between. The CDR3 runs to 13 residues. Germline assignment: CDR1 SEHNR and CDR2 FQNEAQ (reference sequence). CDR3 residues: CAGRTGGNTEAFF. The CDR3 DNA sequence: TGTGCCGGCCGTACGGGCGGGAACACTGAAGCTTTCTTT.

The sample holds a few counts of this clonotype. A much larger clone lies a single base off, so this may be a read error. Likely a read error: the CDR3 ends without its conserved phenylalanine or tryptophan. This chain's CDR3 is CASSPSGITDTQYL. The CDR3 DNA reads as TGTGCCAGCAGCCCCTCCGGAATCACAGATACGCAGTATCTT. The chain couples TRBV12-3 or TRBV12-4 to TRBJ2-3; D remains unclear. V was pared by 6 bases and J by 2 bases, with 12 bases between. The CDR3 sequence is 14 residues long.